Each of the 32 T cell receptor beta chains below was sequenced from the same sample in a study of identical twins. Each CDR3 protein gets one entry after TCRdb re-called the 5' RACE reads with MiXCR. The data contain hundreds of thousands of distinct CDR3 sequences, 20% to 25% of them seen just once; the ten biggest clones take up 0.4% to 0.6%. These data were likewise used in another study, on yellow fever vaccine responses in identical twins.

Sequencing used CD4+ T cells sorted from blood. These receptors came from a woman between 18 and 30 years old in good health.

This clonotype has at least ten counts. The chain links TRBV6-5 to TRBJ2-7; TRBD2 might be the D (6 bases). Germline V CDR1 and CDR2: MNHEY, SVGAGI. Trimming took off 6 bases at V and 0 bases at J, with 15 bases between the two ends. The CDR3 runs to 15 residues. This CDR3 reads CASRYARGASYEQYF. CDR3 DNA: TGTGCCAGCAGGTACGCACGCGGGGCCTCCTACGAGCAGTACTTC.

This chain connects TRBV20-1 to TRBJ1-1; 9 bases map to TRBD1. The length of the CDR3 is 13 residues. V was pared by 5 bases and J by 1 base, with 2 bases of the junction left unmatched. CDR1 and CDR2 from the germline V gene are DFQATT and SNEGSKA (reference sequence). The CDR3 DNA sequence: TGCAGTGCTTCGACAGGGGGGAACACTGAAGCTTTCTTT. As protein: CSASTGGNTEAFF.

The sample holds many counts of this clonotype. The rearrangement links TRBV12-3 or TRBV12-4 to TRBJ2-5; D not resolved. V gave up 1 base and J gave up 5 bases, with 5 bases separating them. The CDR3 has 12 amino acids. The CDR3 reads CASSLVPETQYF. CDR3 DNA: TGTGCCAGCAGTTTAGTTCCGGAGACCCAGTACTTC.

This clonotype occurred many times. The chain has TRBV12-3 or TRBV12-4 and TRBJ1-5, with no clear D. This CDR3 region has 13 residues. Trimming removed 5 bases from V and 6 bases from J, with 11 bases in between. CDR3 protein: CASSVFSGQPQHF. Here the CDR3 DNA reads TGTGCCAGCAGTGTTTTTTCAGGTCAGCCCCAGCATTTT.

The chain carries TRBV12-3 or TRBV12-4 and TRBJ2-1, with D tentatively TRBD1 (5 bases). The CDR3 is 14 amino acids. Trimming stripped 7 bases from V and 7 bases from J, with 17 bases between. CDR3 in DNA: TGTGCCAGCACCCTACGGGTTCCAGGGAATGAGCAGTTCTTC. Translation: CASTLRVPGNEQFF.

The gene calls are TRBV29-1 and TRBJ2-5, with TRBD1 matching over 7 bases. Germline loops: CDR1 SQVTM, CDR2 ANQGSEA. V dropped 4 bases and J dropped 0; count of bases not matched to a gene: 5. This CDR3 comprises 14 residues. The CDR3 is CSVGGGKYQETQYF. As DNA, the CDR3 is TGCAGCGTTGGAGGGGGCAAATACCAAGAGACCCAGTACTTC.

This clonotype was seen a few times. This rearrangement joins TRBV6-6 to TRBJ2-1; D gene ambiguous. Germline CDR1 MNHNY, CDR2 SVGAGI (reference sequence). This CDR3 has 13 amino acids. Trimming pared 8 bases from V and 5 bases from J, leaving 13 bases between. CDR3 nucleotides: TGTGCCAGCGGCGAAAGGTCTGACAATGAGCAGTTCTTC. Amino acids: CASGERSDNEQFF.

The sample holds a few counts of this clonotype. The chain carries TRBV7-3 and TRBJ2-3; 12 bases map to TRBD2. The CDR3 consists of 15 residues. The junction had 6 bases not matched to a gene; V was cut back by 5 bases and J by 6 bases. Germline lookup yields CDR1 SGHTA and CDR2 FQGTGA. CDR3 coding DNA: TGTGCCAGCAGCCGGACTAGCGGGACTACGGATACGCAGTATTTT. Its translation: CASSRTSGTTDTQYF.

This chain links TRBV28 with TRBJ2-4; D tentatively reads TRBD1 or TRBD2 (5 bases each). Looked up from germline, CDR1 is MDHEN and CDR2 is SYDVKM. The CDR3 totals 15 residues. The V end lost 4 bases, the J end lost 0 bases, and 10 bases lay between the germline ends. Here the CDR3 reads CASSSQGVAKNIQYF. In DNA, the CDR3 is TGTGCCAGCAGTTCCCAGGGAGTAGCCAAAAACATTCAGTACTTC. Filled out from reference TRBV28 and TRBJ2-4, the complete variable domain reads DVKVTQSSRYLVKRTGEKVFLECVQDMDHENMFWYRQDPGLGLRLIYFSYDVKMKEKGDIPEGYSVSREKKERFSLILESASTNQTSMYLCASSSQGVAKNIQYFGAGTRLSVL.

CDR3 sequence (DNA): TGCAGCGTCAGCACAGGGGGACGGGAAGAGACCCAGTACTTC. Residues: CSVSTGGREETQYF. The chain links TRBV29-1 to TRBJ2-5; 8 bases are shared with TRBD1. The V segment lost 6 bases and the J segment 3 bases; nucleotides outside the gene matches: 9. Germline assignment: CDR1 SQVTM and CDR2 ANQGSEA. This CDR3 comprises 14 residues.

The chain carries TRBV15 and TRBJ1-1, with D unclear. V shed 1 base and J shed 5 bases, with 11 bases lying between them. Germline CDR1 is LNHNV and CDR2 is YYDKDF (reference sequence). This CDR3 contains 14 residues. DNA for the CDR3: TGTGCCACCAGCAGAGGTGGAGGGTGGACTGAAGCTTTCTTT. Protein sequence: CATSRGGGWTEAFF.

This clonotype was seen only a few times. J is TRBJ2-2 and V is TRBV4-2, with D unresolved. V dropped 0 bases and J dropped 8 bases, with 7 bases sitting between them. Looked up from germline, CDR1 is LGHNA and CDR2 is YNFKEQ. The CDR3 is 13 amino acids. CDR3 nucleotide sequence: TGTGCCAGCAGCCAAGATTCTTTGGGGGAGCTGTTTTTT. This gives the protein CASSQDSLGELFF.

The chain joins TRBV20-1 to TRBJ2-3; D remains ambiguous. This CDR3 region has 12 residues. The germline V gene encodes CDR1 DFQATT and CDR2 SNEGSKA (reference sequence). V gave up 5 bases and J gave up 2 bases, with 8 bases separating them. The CDR3 spells CSAGTATDTQYF. DNA of the CDR3: TGCAGTGCTGGCACGGCCACAGATACGCAGTATTTT.

This chain joins TRBV5-1 and TRBJ2-2, with D hard to call. CDR3 size: 14 residues. Germline values: CDR1 SGHRS, CDR2 YFSETQ. V was shortened by 5 bases and J by 2 bases, with 10 bases between the two germline ends. CDR3 sequence reads: CASSRSYNTGELFF. Written as DNA, the CDR3 is TGCGCCAGCAGTCGGAGCTATAACACCGGGGAGCTGTTTTTT.

The J gene is TRBJ2-1, the V gene TRBV6-1; D unresolved. V was shortened by 4 bases and J by 6 bases, with 19 bases between the two germline ends. Germline loops: CDR1 MNHNS, CDR2 SASEGT. The CDR3 length is 16 residues. CDR3 DNA: TGTGCCAGCAGTGGAGCCGTACCCTCCCCGCTCAATGAGCAGTTCTTC. Its protein product is CASSGAVPSPLNEQFF.

The V gene is TRBV10-3, the J gene TRBJ2-2, with 7 bases that match TRBD2. The length of the CDR3 is 15 residues. The germline V gene encodes CDR1 ENHRY and CDR2 SYGVKD. V shed 4 bases and J 3 bases; nucleotides not matched to a gene: 5. CDR3 sequence reads: CAISVRESDTGELFF. As DNA, the CDR3 is TGTGCCATCAGTGTGCGGGAGAGCGACACCGGGGAGCTGTTTTTT.

This clonotype occurred a few times. The rearrangement joins TRBV28 to TRBJ2-2; 10 bases are a match to TRBD2. The length of the CDR3 is 17 residues. CDR1 is MDHEN and CDR2 is SYDVKM in the germline V gene. The J segment lost 4 bases and the V segment lost 8 bases, leaving 13 bases of the junction unmatched. CDR3 sequence: CASGPSGGAFPTGELFF. CDR3 DNA sequence: TGTGCCAGCGGACCGAGCGGGGGGGCCTTTCCCACCGGGGAGCTGTTTTTT.

This chain joins TRBV19 and TRBJ2-5; 12 bases align to TRBD2. Unmatched junction bases numbered 5, after V lost 5 bases and J lost 4 bases. CDR1 and CDR2 (germline): LNHDA, SQIVND (reference sequence). This CDR3 is built from 15 residues. Here the CDR3 reads CASSETSGSSETQYF. The CDR3 coding sequence is TGTGCCAGTAGTGAGACTAGCGGGAGTTCAGAGACCCAGTACTTC.

This clonotype was seen at least ten times. V is TRBV27 and J is TRBJ2-3, with TRBD2 matching 10 bases. J lost 1 base, V lost 4 bases, and 2 bases had no gene match. The CDR3 consists of 15 residues. Germline V gives CDR1 MNHEY, CDR2 SMNVEV (reference sequence). The CDR3 nucleotides read TGTGCCAGCAGTTCCGGGACTAGCGGCACAGATACGCAGTATTTT. Protein: CASSSGTSGTDTQYF.

A few counts support this clonotype. V gene TRBV24-1 combines with J gene TRBJ2-1; possibly TRBD2 for D (6 bases). The CDR3 extends over 14 amino acids. Per germline, CDR1 KGHDR and CDR2 SFDVKD. Trimming took off 8 bases at V and 0 bases at J, with 10 bases between the two ends. CDR3 sequence (DNA): TGTGCCACCACGGCGGGAAGCTCCTACAATGAGCAGTTCTTC. This gives the protein CATTAGSSYNEQFF.

For the CDR3, the DNA is TGCGCCAGCAGCTTGGGCCTACAGGGCACCGGGGAGCTGTTTTTT. Amino acid sequence: CASSLGLQGTGELFF. This rearrangement joins TRBV5-1 to TRBJ2-2, with TRBD1 as a possible D gene (6 bases). There are 15 residues in the CDR3. CDR1 is SGHRS and CDR2 is YFSETQ in the germline V gene. Trimming shortened V by 0 bases and J by 4 bases, and 10 bases separated the two germline ends. Drawing the rest from reference TRBV5-1 and TRBJ2-2, the complete variable domain is KAGVTQTPRYLIKTRGQQVTLSCSPISGHRSVSWYQQTPGQGLQFLFEYFSETQRNKGNFPGRFSGRQFSNSRSEMNVSTLELGDSALYLCASSLGLQGTGELFFGEGSRLTVL.

This clonotype was seen a handful of times. The V call is TRBV3-1, the J call TRBJ1-1; D unresolved. This CDR3 is built from 14 residues. In germline, CDR1 is LGHDT, CDR2 YNNKEL (reference sequence). V gave up 1 base and J gave up 1 base, with 7 bases separating them. Here the CDR3 reads CASSQGMRNTEAFF. CDR3 DNA sequence: TGTGCCAGCAGCCAAGGGATGAGGAACACTGAAGCTTTCTTT.

The chain recombines TRBV5-1 with TRBJ1-4; TRBD1 aligns across 7 bases. V trimming: 0 bases; J trimming: 8 bases; junction bases outside the gene matches: 7. Germline V gives CDR1 SGHRS, CDR2 YFSETQ. The CDR3 contains 15 residues. CDR3 DNA sequence: TGCGCCAGCAGCTTGGCCACAGGGGTCGGAGAAAAACTGTTTTTT. Protein: CASSLATGVGEKLFF.

The chain combines TRBV11-2 with TRBJ2-3, with D possibly TRBD1 on 7 matching bases. Looked up from germline, CDR1 is SGHAT and CDR2 is FQNNGV. With 6 bases removed from V and 3 bases from J, the gap between germline ends came to 16 bases. This CDR3 has 15 amino acids. The CDR3 loop reads CASRRDTGETDTQYF. The DNA for the CDR3 is TGTGCCAGCAGGCGGGACACAGGGGAAACAGATACGCAGTATTTT.

The chain is built from TRBV18 and TRBJ2-5; no clear D. The CDR3 is made up of 15 amino acids. V gave up 0 bases and J gave up 1 base, with 9 bases separating them. Germline CDR1 reads KGHSH; CDR2 reads LQKENI. Here the CDR3 DNA reads TGTGCCAGCTCACCACCGTGGCAGACCCAAGAGACCCAGTACTTC. It specifies CASSPPWQTQETQYF.

The rearrangement links TRBV5-1 to TRBJ2-5; 8 bases align to TRBD1. The CDR3 spans 16 residues. Germline CDR1 reads SGHRS; CDR2 reads YFSETQ. V lost 4 bases, J lost 6 bases, and 14 bases stayed unmatched. CDR3 loop: CASSPINLGQGQTQYF. Here the CDR3 DNA reads TGCGCCAGCAGCCCAATAAACCTTGGACAGGGACAGACCCAGTACTTC.

The chain has TRBV12-3 or TRBV12-4 and TRBJ2-6, with D unclear. Deletions cut 6 bases from V and 4 bases from J, with 16 bases between. CDR3 length: 16 residues. Written as DNA, the CDR3 is TGTGCCAGCAGCCGCCCCAATCTCCCGGGGGCCAACGTCCTGACTTTC. It yields the protein CASSRPNLPGANVLTF.

The sample holds a few counts of this clonotype. The CDR3 loop reads CSAREPGQGFNEQYF. DNA for the CDR3: TGCAGTGCTAGAGAACCGGGACAGGGGTTCAACGAGCAGTACTTC. The chain has TRBV20-1 and TRBJ2-7, with TRBD1 identical over 10 bases. Germline CDR1 and CDR2: DFQATT and SNEGSKA (reference sequence). The junction had 7 bases not matched to a gene; V was cut back by 0 bases and J by 5 bases. The CDR3 is made up of 15 amino acids.

This rearrangement joins TRBV5-1 to TRBJ1-4, with TRBD1 matching over 12 bases. CDR3 size: 17 residues. With V trimmed by 4 bases and J by 2 bases, 6 bases remained unmatched. CDR1 is SGHRS, CDR2 YFSETQ, per germline. CDR3 sequence: CASSQGQGARTNEKLFF. The CDR3 DNA follows: TGCGCCAGCAGCCAGGGACAGGGGGCTCGGACTAATGAAAAACTGTTTTTT.

The rearrangement uses TRBV29-1 and TRBJ1-1, with D unresolved. Between the trimmed V and J ends, which lost 0 bases and 2 bases, there was a span of 7 bases. Germline assignment: CDR1 SQVTM and CDR2 ANQGSEA. This CDR3 contains 13 residues. The CDR3 nucleotides read TGCAGCGTTGAAGAGAACAGAAACACTGAAGCTTTCTTT. Its protein product is CSVEENRNTEAFF.

The chain has TRBV20-1 and TRBJ2-4; D tentatively fits TRBD1 or TRBD2 (6 bases each). Germline-derived CDR1 and CDR2 are DFQATT and SNEGSKA (reference sequence). This CDR3 has 19 residues. Trimming took 3 bases from V and 0 from J, leaving 24 bases between them. The CDR3 sequence: CSASRPTGGDPLAKNIQYF. Here the CDR3 DNA reads TGCAGTGCTAGCCGCCCGACAGGAGGGGATCCATTAGCCAAAAACATTCAGTACTTC.

This clonotype showed up many times. The V call is TRBV5-1, the J call TRBJ1-1; a possible D gene is TRBD1 (6 bases). The length of the CDR3 is 15 residues. CDR1 is SGHRS and CDR2 is YFSETQ in the germline V gene. V gave up 0 bases and J gave up 0 bases, with 9 bases separating them. DNA for the CDR3: TGCGCCAGCAGCTTGGAAGGACAGTTGAACACTGAAGCTTTCTTT. Protein: CASSLEGQLNTEAFF.